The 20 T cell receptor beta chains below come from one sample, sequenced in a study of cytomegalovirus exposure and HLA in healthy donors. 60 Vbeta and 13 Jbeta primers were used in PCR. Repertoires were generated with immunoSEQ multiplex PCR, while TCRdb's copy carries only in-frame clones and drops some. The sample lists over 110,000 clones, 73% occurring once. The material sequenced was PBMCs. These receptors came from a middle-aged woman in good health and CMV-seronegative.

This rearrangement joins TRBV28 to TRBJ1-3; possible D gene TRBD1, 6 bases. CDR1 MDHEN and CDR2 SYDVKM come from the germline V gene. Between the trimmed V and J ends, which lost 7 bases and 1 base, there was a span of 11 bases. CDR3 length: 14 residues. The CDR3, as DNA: TGTGCCAGCATCCCACAGGGATCTGGAAACACCATATATTTT. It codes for CASIPQGSGNTIYF.

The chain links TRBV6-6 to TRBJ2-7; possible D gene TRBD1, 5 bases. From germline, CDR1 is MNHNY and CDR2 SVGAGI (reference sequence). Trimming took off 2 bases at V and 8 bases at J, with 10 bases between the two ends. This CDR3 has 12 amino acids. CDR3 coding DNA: TGTGCCAGCAGTTACGAACAGGCGAAGCAGTACGTC. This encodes CASSYEQAKQYV.

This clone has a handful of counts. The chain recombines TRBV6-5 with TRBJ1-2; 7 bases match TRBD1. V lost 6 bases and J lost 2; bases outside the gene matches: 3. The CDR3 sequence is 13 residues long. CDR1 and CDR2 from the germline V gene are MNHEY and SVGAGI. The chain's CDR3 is CASSWGQNYGYTF. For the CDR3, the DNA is TGTGCCAGCAGCTGGGGACAGAACTATGGCTACACCTTC.

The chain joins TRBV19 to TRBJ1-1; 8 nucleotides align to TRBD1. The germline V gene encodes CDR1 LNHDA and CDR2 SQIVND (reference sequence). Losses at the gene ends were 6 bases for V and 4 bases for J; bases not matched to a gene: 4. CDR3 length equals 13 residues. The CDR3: CASRGTGITEAFF. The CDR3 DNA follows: TGTGCCAGTAGGGGGACAGGAATCACTGAAGCTTTCTTT.

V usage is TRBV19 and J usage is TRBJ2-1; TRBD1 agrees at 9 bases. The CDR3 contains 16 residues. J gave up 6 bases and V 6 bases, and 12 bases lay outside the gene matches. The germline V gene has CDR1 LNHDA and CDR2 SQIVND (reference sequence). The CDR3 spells CASSTLGQGGPNEQFF. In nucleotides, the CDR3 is TGTGCCAGTAGCACTTTGGGACAGGGAGGACCCAATGAGCAGTTCTTC.

The CDR3 bases are TGCGCCAGCAGCCAAGGGTCCAGGAACACTGAAGCTTTCTTT. This gives the protein CASSQGSRNTEAFF. This chain uses TRBV4-1 with TRBJ1-1; D is uncertain. The CDR3 is 14 residues long. The V end lost 1 base, the J end lost 1 base, and 7 bases lay between the germline ends. Germline lookup yields CDR1 MGHRA and CDR2 YSYEKL.

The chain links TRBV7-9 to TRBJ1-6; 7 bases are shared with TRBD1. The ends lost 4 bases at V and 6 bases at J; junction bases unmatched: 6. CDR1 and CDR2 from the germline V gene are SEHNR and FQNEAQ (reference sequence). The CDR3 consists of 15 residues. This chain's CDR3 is CASSSSDRPNSPLHF. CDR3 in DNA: TGTGCCAGCAGCTCCTCGGACAGGCCTAATTCACCCCTCCACTTT.

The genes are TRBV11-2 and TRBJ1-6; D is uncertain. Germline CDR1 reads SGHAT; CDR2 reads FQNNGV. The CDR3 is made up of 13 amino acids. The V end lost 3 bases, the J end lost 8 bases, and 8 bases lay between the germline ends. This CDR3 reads CASSFLSHSPLHF. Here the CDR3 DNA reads TGTGCCAGCAGCTTTCTCTCTCATTCACCCCTCCACTTT.

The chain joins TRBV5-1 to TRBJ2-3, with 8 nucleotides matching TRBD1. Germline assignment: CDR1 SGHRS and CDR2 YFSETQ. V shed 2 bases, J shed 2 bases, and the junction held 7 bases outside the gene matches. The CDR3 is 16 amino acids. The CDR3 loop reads CASSFGTGEITDTQYF. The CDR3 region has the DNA TGCGCCAGCAGCTTTGGGACAGGCGAAATCACAGATACGCAGTATTTT. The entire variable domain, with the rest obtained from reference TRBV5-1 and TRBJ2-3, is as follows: KAGVTQTPRYLIKTRGQQVTLSCSPISGHRSVSWYQQTPGQGLQFLFEYFSETQRNKGNFPGRFSGRQFSNSRSEMNVSTLELGDSALYLCASSFGTGEITDTQYFGPGTRLTVL.

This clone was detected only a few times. The CDR3 loop reads CASSGPLEKLFF. In DNA form, the CDR3 reads TGTGCCAGCAGCGGGCCCCTTGAAAAACTGTTTTTT. The rearrangement joins TRBV7-2 to TRBJ1-4; D gene ambiguous. Germline lookup yields CDR1 SGHTA and CDR2 FQGNSA. Trimming removed 5 bases at V and 7 bases at J, with 8 bases between. The CDR3 is 12 residues long.

The CDR3 spells CASSPRQGLYQETQYF. Here the CDR3 DNA reads TGTGCCAGCAGCCCGCGACAGGGGCTGTACCAAGAGACCCAGTACTTC. The chain has TRBV28 and TRBJ2-5, with 8 bases identical to TRBD1. From germline, CDR1 is MDHEN and CDR2 SYDVKM. The CDR3 is made up of 16 amino acids. The V and J ends lost 6 bases and 0 bases, in that order; junction bases with no gene match: 9.

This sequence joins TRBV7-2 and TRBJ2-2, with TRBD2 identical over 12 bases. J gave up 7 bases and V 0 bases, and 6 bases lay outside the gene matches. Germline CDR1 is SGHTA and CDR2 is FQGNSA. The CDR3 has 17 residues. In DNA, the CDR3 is TGTGCCAGCAGCTTAGCCTGGACTAGCGGGGACTTCGGGGAGCTGTTTTTT. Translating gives CASSLAWTSGDFGELFF. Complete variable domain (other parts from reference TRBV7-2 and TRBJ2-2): GAGVSQSPSNKVTEKGKDVELRCDPISGHTALYWYRQSLGQGLEFLIYFQGNSAPDKSGLPSDRFSAERTGGSVSTLTIQRTQQEDSAVYLCASSLAWTSGDFGELFFGEGSRLTVL.

CDR3: CATSSPGQGTTGELFF. The CDR3 DNA reads TGTGCCACCAGCAGCCCGGGACAGGGGACCACCGGGGAGCTGTTTTTT. This chain connects TRBV15 to TRBJ2-2; TRBD1 matches 10 bases. With V trimmed by 3 bases and J by 4 bases, 5 bases remained unmatched. The CDR3 is made up of 16 amino acids. Germline-derived CDR1 and CDR2 are LNHNV and YYDKDF (reference sequence).

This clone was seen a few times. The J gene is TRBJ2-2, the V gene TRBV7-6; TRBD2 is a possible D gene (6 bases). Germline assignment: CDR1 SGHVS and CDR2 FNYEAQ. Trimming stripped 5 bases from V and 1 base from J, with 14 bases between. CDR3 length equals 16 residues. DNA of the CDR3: TGTGCCAGCAGCACCTTGGGGGGATTGAACACCGGGGAGCTGTTTTTT. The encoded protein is CASSTLGGLNTGELFF.

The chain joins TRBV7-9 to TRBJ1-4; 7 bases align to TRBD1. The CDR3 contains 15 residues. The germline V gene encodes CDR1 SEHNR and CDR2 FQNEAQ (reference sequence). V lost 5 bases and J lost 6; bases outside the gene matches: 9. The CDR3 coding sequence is TGTGCCAGCAGCCGTACCGACAGGGTACATGAAAAACTGTTTTTT. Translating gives CASSRTDRVHEKLFF.

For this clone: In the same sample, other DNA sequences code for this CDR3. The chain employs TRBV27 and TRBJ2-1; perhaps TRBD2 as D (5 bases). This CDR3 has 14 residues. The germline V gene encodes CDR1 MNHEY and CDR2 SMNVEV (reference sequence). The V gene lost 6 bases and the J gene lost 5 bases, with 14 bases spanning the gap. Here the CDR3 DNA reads TGTGCCAGCAGACCGGGAATAACTAACAATGAGCAGTTCTTC. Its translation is CASRPGITNNEQFF.

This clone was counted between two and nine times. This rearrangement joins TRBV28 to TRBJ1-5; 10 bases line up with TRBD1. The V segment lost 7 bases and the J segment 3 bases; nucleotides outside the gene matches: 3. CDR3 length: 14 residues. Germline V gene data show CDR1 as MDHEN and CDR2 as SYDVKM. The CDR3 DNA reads TGTGCCAGCACGGGACAGGGGTTCAATCAGCCCCAGCATTTT. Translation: CASTGQGFNQPQHF.

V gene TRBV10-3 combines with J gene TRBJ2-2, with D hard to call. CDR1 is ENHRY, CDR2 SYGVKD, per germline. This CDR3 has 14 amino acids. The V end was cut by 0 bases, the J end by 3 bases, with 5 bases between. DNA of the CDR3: TGTGCCATCAGTGAGTCACAGCACACCGGGGAGCTGTTTTTT. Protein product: CAISESQHTGELFF.

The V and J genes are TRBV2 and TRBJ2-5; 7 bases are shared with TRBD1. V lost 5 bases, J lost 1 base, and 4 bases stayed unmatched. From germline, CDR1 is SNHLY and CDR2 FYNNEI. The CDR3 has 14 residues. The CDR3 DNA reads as TGTGCCAGCAGTTCGGGACAGCCCCAAGAGACCCAGTACTTC. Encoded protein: CASSSGQPQETQYF.

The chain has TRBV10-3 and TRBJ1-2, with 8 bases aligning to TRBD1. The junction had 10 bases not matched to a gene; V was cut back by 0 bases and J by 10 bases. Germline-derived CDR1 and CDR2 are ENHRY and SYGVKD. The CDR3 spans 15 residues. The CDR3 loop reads CAISESMGQAIDYTF. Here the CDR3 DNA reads TGTGCCATCAGTGAGTCGATGGGACAGGCTATTGACTACACCTTC.